The 21 T cell receptor beta chains listed next were all sequenced from one sample in a study of T cell repertoires in cytomegalovirus infection. Their antigens are not known. TCRdb ran MiXCR on the reads and lists one entry per CDR3 protein. Among about 85,000 distinct CDR3 sequences, about 45% were seen once, and the ten largest hold approximately 93%. The specimen was CD8+ T cells from cultured PBMCs, collected from culture after CMV antigen stimulation. All receptors come from a human donor in good health (CMV status not recorded). Some clones in this sample may be carry-over from other donors' samples.

This clonotype appeared a few times. CDR3 DNA: TGTGCCAGCAGCTCCCCCCGGGACAGGGGGCGAGAAAAACTGTTTTTT. Encoded protein: CASSSPRDRGREKLFF. The J gene is TRBJ1-4, the V gene TRBV7-8; 12 bases are shared with TRBD1. The germline gives CDR1 SGHVS, CDR2 FQNEAQ. V gave up 4 bases and J gave up 8 bases; unmatched junction bases: 8. CDR3 length: 16 amino acids.

The chain couples TRBV19 to TRBJ1-5; D is unclear. The CDR3 contains 14 residues. CDR1 LNHDA and CDR2 SQIVND come from the germline V gene (reference sequence). Deletions cut 6 bases from V and 3 bases from J, with 12 bases between. CDR3 amino acids: CASRFRDFNQPQHF. CDR3 sequence (DNA): TGTGCCAGTAGGTTCCGGGATTTCAATCAGCCCCAGCATTTT.

There are a few counts of this clonotype. The chain carries TRBV12-3 or TRBV12-4 and TRBJ2-7; weak D call: TRBD2 (6 bases). The CDR3 runs 14 residues. V was clipped by 6 bases and J by 3 bases, with 15 bases between them. As DNA, the CDR3 is TGTGCCAGCAGGTCCCTAGCGCATAACTACGAGCAGTACTTC. It encodes CASRSLAHNYEQYF.

This chain connects TRBV20-1 to TRBJ2-7, with D perhaps TRBD2 (7 bases). The CDR3 covers 13 residues. Germline V gene data show CDR1 as DFQATT and CDR2 as SNEGSKA (reference sequence). Trimming removed 6 bases from V and 6 bases from J, with 18 bases in between. CDR3 nucleotide sequence: TGCAGTGCCCCGGGGGGCGATGTTGGCGAGCAGTACTTC. Translation gives CSAPGGDVGEQYF.

The chain employs TRBV29-1 and TRBJ2-7; D unresolved. This CDR3 region has 11 residues. The V gene's germline CDR1 is SQVTM and CDR2 ANQGSEA. V lost 4 bases to trimming and J lost 3 bases, with 7 bases between them. In DNA form, the CDR3 reads TGCAGCGTTGTTAGACGCTACGAGCAGTACTTC. This encodes CSVVRRYEQYF.

This clonotype showed up just a few times. The genes are TRBV29-1 and TRBJ2-2, with D perhaps TRBD2 (6 bases). The CDR3 sequence is 16 residues long. CDR1 is SQVTM and CDR2 is ANQGSEA in the germline V gene. Trimming took 3 bases from V and 1 from J, leaving 15 bases between them. CDR3 loop: CSVEEAGGVNTGELFF. In DNA, the CDR3 is TGCAGCGTTGAGGAAGCGGGTGGGGTGAACACCGGGGAGCTGTTTTTT.

In its sample, this clonotype was seen a few times. V usage is TRBV27 and J usage is TRBJ2-1; 11 bases map to TRBD1. The CDR3 length is 14 residues. Germline V gene sequence: CDR1 MNHEY, CDR2 SMNVEV (reference sequence). J was trimmed by 7 bases and V by 3 bases; bases with no gene match: 2. The CDR3 sequence is CASSFGTGGNEQFF. For the CDR3, the DNA is TGTGCCAGCAGTTTCGGGACAGGGGGAAATGAGCAGTTCTTC.

The J gene is TRBJ2-6, the V gene TRBV7-3; D is ambiguous. Trimming pared 2 bases from V and 5 bases from J, leaving 13 bases between. Germline V lookup: CDR1 SGHTA, CDR2 FQGTGA. The CDR3 is made up of 16 amino acids. The CDR3 spells CASSLWPNARANVLTF. CDR3 nucleotides: TGTGCCAGCAGCTTATGGCCCAACGCTCGGGCCAACGTCCTGACTTTC.

This rearrangement joins TRBV4-1 to TRBJ2-5, with 8 bases lining up with TRBD2. The V gene end was trimmed by 6 bases and the J gene end by 1 base; junction bases not matched to a gene: 7. This CDR3 region has 15 residues. Germline-derived CDR1 and CDR2 are MGHRA and YSYEKL. CDR3 DNA sequence: TGCGCCAGCAGGTTGGCGGGGGGAGGCCAAGAGACCCAGTACTTC. Translation: CASRLAGGGQETQYF.

This clonotype was seen ten or more times. This rearrangement joins TRBV7-8 to TRBJ2-5, with D tentatively TRBD1 (6 bases). The V gene's germline CDR1 is SGHVS and CDR2 FQNEAQ. V lost 5 bases, J lost 4 bases, and 14 bases lay in between. The CDR3 runs to 14 residues. The CDR3 sequence is CASSPRGGRETQYF. The CDR3 DNA reads as TGTGCCAGCAGCCCCCGAGGGGGTCGAGAGACCCAGTACTTC.

Only one count was recorded for this clonotype. This sequence joins TRBV27 and TRBJ1-5, with TRBD1 identical over 8 bases. After removal of 7 bases from V and 4 bases from J, the junction contained 9 bases not matched to a gene. The germline V gene has CDR1 MNHEY and CDR2 SMNVEV (reference sequence). This CDR3 is 15 amino acids long. This CDR3 is CASTGQGLGNQPQHF. CDR3 DNA sequence: TGTGCCAGCACAGGACAGGGATTAGGGAATCAGCCCCAGCATTTT.

The chain employs TRBV4-1 and TRBJ2-7; D could derive from TRBD1 or TRBD2 (5 bases each). There are 13 residues in the CDR3. Germline CDR1 MGHRA, CDR2 YSYEKL. V lost 2 bases to trimming and J lost 3 bases, with 8 bases between them. The CDR3 sequence is CASSQQGDYEQYF. CDR3 sequence (DNA): TGCGCCAGCAGCCAACAGGGAGACTACGAGCAGTACTTC.

V usage is TRBV11-1 and J usage is TRBJ1-6; TRBD1 matches at 7 bases. There are 14 residues in the CDR3. The trim removed 5 bases at V and 7 bases at J, leaving 5 bases unmatched. Per the germline V gene, CDR1 is SGHAT and CDR2 is FQDESV (reference sequence). The CDR3 reads CASSPDRRNSPLHF. In DNA form, the CDR3 reads TGTGCCAGCAGCCCGGACAGGAGGAATTCACCCCTCCACTTT.

The chain couples TRBV7-2 to TRBJ2-7; D possibly uses TRBD1 or TRBD2 (6 bases each). Germline CDR1 reads SGHTA; CDR2 reads FQGNSA. CDR3 size: 14 residues. Trimming cost V 5 bases and J 7 bases, with 18 bases left between them. The CDR3 spells CASSLGGLPNEQYF. The DNA for the CDR3 is TGTGCCAGCAGCCTAGGGGGGCTCCCCAATGAGCAGTACTTC.

The chain recombines TRBV7-8 with TRBJ2-2; D is uncertain. This CDR3 region has 16 residues. The germline V gene has CDR1 SGHVS and CDR2 FQNEAQ. Trimming removed 0 bases from V and 5 bases from J, with 13 bases in between. In DNA, the CDR3 is TGTGCCAGCAGCTTAGCAGTAGGTCGAAGGACCGGGGAGCTGTTTTTT. It specifies CASSLAVGRRTGELFF.

This clonotype has only a few counts. V gene TRBV4-1 combines with J gene TRBJ1-1; D may be TRBD1 (5 bases). Trimming left V 4 bases short and J 0 bases short, with 18 bases between. The CDR3 length is 17 residues. The germline CDR1 and CDR2 sequences are MGHRA and YSYEKL. CDR3: CASSPLSSSGVNTEAFF. As DNA, the CDR3 is TGCGCCAGCAGCCCACTATCCAGTTCGGGGGTGAACACTGAAGCTTTCTTT.

This clonotype showed up just a few times. The chain employs TRBV27 and TRBJ2-2, with D possibly being TRBD2 (6 bases). The CDR3 covers 16 residues. The germline V gene encodes CDR1 MNHEY and CDR2 SMNVEV (reference sequence). The ends were cut back, 2 bases at V and 10 bases at J, with 20 bases in the middle. For the CDR3, the DNA is TGTGCCAGCAGTTTAAAGGATAGCGGCTCCAAAAAGGAGCTGTTTTTT. As protein: CASSLKDSGSKKELFF.

A note on this clonotype: Germline and junction disagree at one end, which may indicate a read error. The chain combines TRBV7-7 with TRBJ2-3; D possibly corresponds to TRBD2 (6 bases). The V gene's germline CDR1 is SSHAT and CDR2 FNYEAQ (reference sequence). This CDR3 has 20 residues. CDR3 loop: CASSLGFPGSEARDTDTQYF. CDR3 in DNA: TGTGCTAGCAGCCTAGGGTTCCCGGGATCGGAGGCGCGGGACACAGATACGCAGTATTTT.

The chain combines TRBV7-4 with TRBJ2-1; 9 nucleotides line up with TRBD2. The germline gives CDR1 SGHVT, CDR2 SQSDAQ. This CDR3 has 15 residues. V trimming: 1 base; J trimming: 8 bases; junction bases outside the gene matches: 6. In DNA form, the CDR3 reads TGTGCCAGCAGCTTAGTTGATAGCGGGAGTTATGAGCAGTTCTTC. It yields the protein CASSLVDSGSYEQFF.

The V gene is TRBV12-3 or TRBV12-4, the J gene TRBJ1-3; 9 nucleotides agree with TRBD1. The V segment lost 6 bases and the J segment 0 bases; nucleotides outside the gene matches: 6. The CDR3 contains 16 residues. The CDR3 reads CASRLGQGSSGNTIYF. The CDR3 DNA reads as TGTGCCAGCAGACTCGGACAGGGGAGCTCTGGAAACACCATATATTTT.

This clonotype was recorded a few times. J is TRBJ2-2 and V is TRBV19; 8 bases agree with TRBD1. CDR3 length equals 13 residues. CDR1 and CDR2 (germline): LNHDA, SQIVND (reference sequence). Germline trimming cut 8 bases from V and 5 bases from J; bases unmatched to any gene: 4. The CDR3 loop is CASSQGATGELFF. The CDR3 nucleotides read TGTGCCAGTTCGCAGGGGGCTACCGGGGAGCTGTTTTTT.